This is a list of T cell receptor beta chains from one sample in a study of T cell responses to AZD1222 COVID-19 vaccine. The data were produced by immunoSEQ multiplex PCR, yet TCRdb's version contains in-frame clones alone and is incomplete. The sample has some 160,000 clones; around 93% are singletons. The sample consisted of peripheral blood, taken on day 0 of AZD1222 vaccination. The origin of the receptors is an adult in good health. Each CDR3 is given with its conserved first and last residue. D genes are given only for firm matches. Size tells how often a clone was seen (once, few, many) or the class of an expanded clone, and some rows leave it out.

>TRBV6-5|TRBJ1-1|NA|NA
TGTGCCAGCAGAAATGTGGACGGCTACACTGAAGCTTTCTTT
CASRNVDGYTEAFF
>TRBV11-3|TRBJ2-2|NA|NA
TGTGCCAGCAGCCGGGACTCCGGGCCAACCGGGGAGCTGTTTTTT
CASSRDSGPTGELFF
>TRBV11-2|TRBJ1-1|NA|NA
TGTGCCAGCAGCCCCCCCAGTGAAGCTTTCTTT
CASSPPSEAFF
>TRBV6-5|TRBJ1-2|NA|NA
TGTGCCAGCAGGAACACAGGGTACTATGGCTACACCTTC
CASRNTGYYGYTF
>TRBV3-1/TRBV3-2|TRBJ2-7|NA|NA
TGTGCCAGCAGCCAAGGAGGTGGACTCTCCTACGAGCAGTACTTC
CASSQGGGLSYEQYF
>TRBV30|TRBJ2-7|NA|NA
TGTGCCTGGAGTCCGACAGAGAACGAGCAGTACTTC
CAWSPTENEQYF
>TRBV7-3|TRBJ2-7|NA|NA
TGTGCCAGCAGCTTAACTCAGGTTGTATCGCGCGAGCAGTACTTC
CASSLTQVVSREQYF
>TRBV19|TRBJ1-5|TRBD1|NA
TGTGCCAGTAGTATAGGGGGACAGGGGGTAAAGCCCCAGCATTTT
CASSIGGQGVKPQHF
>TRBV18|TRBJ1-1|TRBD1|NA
TGTGCCAGCTCACCCGGACAGGGGGCCGTTGAAGCTTTCTTT
CASSPGQGAVEAFF
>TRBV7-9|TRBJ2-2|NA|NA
TGTGCCAGCAGCCTAGGCAGTGGGACCGGGGAGCTGTTTTTT
CASSLGSGTGELFF
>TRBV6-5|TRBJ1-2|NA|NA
TGTGCCAGCAGGTATTCGACGGGGCTCGGCTACACCTTC
CASRYSTGLGYTF
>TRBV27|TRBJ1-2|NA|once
TGTGCCAGCAGTTGGGGGGTTGGCTATGGCTACACCTTC
CASSWGVGYGYTF
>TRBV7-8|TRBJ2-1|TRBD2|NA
TGTGCCAGCAGCTTAGGGTATGGCGGGAGTAATTACAATGAGCAGTTCTTC
CASSLGYGGSNYNEQFF
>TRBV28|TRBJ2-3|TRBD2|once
TGTGCCAGCAGTTTCAACGGGAGGGCCGTAATTGGCACAGATACGCAGTATTTT
CASSFNGRAVIGTDTQYF
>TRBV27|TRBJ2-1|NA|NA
TGTGCCAGCACCCCCTCGGGTTACTACAATGAGCAGTTCTTC
CASTPSGYYNEQFF
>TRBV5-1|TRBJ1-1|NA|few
TGCGCCAGCAGCTTAGGAGGGGAAGCGGCTTTCTTT
CASSLGGEAAFF
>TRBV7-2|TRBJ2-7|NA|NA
TGTGCCAGCAGCAACGCCGGGGGAACCTACGAGCAGTACTTC
CASSNAGGTYEQYF
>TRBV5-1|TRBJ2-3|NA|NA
TGCGCCAGCAGCCGCCTTTACTTCGCGTCAGATACGCAGTATTTT
CASSRLYFASDTQYF
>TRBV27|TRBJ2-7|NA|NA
TGTGCCAGCAAGGAGTTACCCCAGAGGGAGCAGTACTTC
CASKELPQREQYF
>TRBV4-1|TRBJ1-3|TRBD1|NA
TGCGCCAGCAGCCACGCGGACAGGCTCACTGGAAACACCATATATTTT
CASSHADRLTGNTIYF
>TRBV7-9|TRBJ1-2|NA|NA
TGTGCCAGCAGCTTCGGACCCCTGGTCGGGAGCTATGGCTACACCTTC
CASSFGPLVGSYGYTF
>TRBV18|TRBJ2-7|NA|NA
TGTGCCAGCTCACCACCTCGCCCAGGAACCTACGAGCAGTACTTC
CASSPPRPGTYEQYF
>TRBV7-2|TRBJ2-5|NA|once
TGTGCCAGCAGCCCCTCTCGTGGGGAGACCCAGTACTTC
CASSPSRGETQYF
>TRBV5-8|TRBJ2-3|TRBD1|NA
TGTGCCAGCAGCTGGACGGAGCCCCCTCTGGGGTCACAGGGGACAAATACGCAGTATTTT
CASSWTEPPLGSQGTNTQYF
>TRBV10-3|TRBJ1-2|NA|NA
TGTGCCATCGGTACGGGGGGCTCTAACTATGGCTACACCTTC
CAIGTGGSNYGYTF
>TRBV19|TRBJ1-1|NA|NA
TGTGCCAGTAGTATAACGAACACTGAAGCTTTCTTT
CASSITNTEAFF
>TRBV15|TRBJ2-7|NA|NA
TGTGCCACCAGCAGGCCCGACACTGCCGAGCAGTACTTC
CATSRPDTAEQYF
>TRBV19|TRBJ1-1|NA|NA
TGTGCCAGTAGTATAGACCCGGGTCGGAACACTGAAGCTTTCTTT
CASSIDPGRNTEAFF
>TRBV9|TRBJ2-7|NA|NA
TGTGCCAGCAAAGCCGCGTTAGGGACCTACGAGCAGTACTTC
CASKAALGTYEQYF
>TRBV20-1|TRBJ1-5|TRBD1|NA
TGCAGTGCTAGTCAGGGGGGTTTGAGCAATCAGCCCCAGCATTTT
CSASQGGLSNQPQHF
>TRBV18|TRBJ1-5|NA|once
TGTGCCAGCTCACCGCAGGGGAATCAGCCCCAGCATTTT
CASSPQGNQPQHF
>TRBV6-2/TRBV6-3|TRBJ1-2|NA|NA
TGTGCCAGCAGTTACTCCACAAGGGCAGGAGTCTATGGCTACACCTTC
CASSYSTRAGVYGYTF
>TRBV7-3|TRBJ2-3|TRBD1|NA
TGTGCCAGCAGCTTATTCGGGGGGACAGGGCGCACAGATACGCAGTATTTT
CASSLFGGTGRTDTQYF
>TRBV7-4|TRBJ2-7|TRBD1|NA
TGTGCCAGCAGCCCTGGACAGGTTTACTCCTACGAGCAGTACTTC
CASSPGQVYSYEQYF
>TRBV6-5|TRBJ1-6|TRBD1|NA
TGTGCCAGCAGACCCGGGACAGTCAATTCACCCCTCCACTTT
CASRPGTVNSPLHF
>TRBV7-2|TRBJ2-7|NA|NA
TGTGCCAGCAGCTTAGGACTAGGAAGCTCCTACGAGCAGTACTTC
CASSLGLGSSYEQYF
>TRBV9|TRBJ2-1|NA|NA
TGTGCCAGCAGCGTAGTCCCCAGACAGGGAGGGAATGAGCAGTTCTTC
CASSVVPRQGGNEQFF
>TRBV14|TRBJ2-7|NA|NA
TGTGCCAGCAGCCAATCTAACGTCCCCTACGAGCAGTACTTC
CASSQSNVPYEQYF
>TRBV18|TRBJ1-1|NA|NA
TGTGCCAGCTCAGGGGTGGACACTGAAGCTTTCTTT
CASSGVDTEAFF
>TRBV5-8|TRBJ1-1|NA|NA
TGTGCCAGCAGCTCATCCTGGACGGAGAACACTGAAGCTTTCTTT
CASSSSWTENTEAFF
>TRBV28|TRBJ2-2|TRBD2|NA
TGTGCCAGCAGTTTAGCGGGAGGTCCGATCACCGGGGAGCTGTTTTTT
CASSLAGGPITGELFF
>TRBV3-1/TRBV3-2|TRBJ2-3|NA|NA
TGTGCCAGCAGCCAAGGCGGAGATACGCAGTATTTT
CASSQGGDTQYF
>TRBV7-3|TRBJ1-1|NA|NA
TGTGCCAGCAGCCTACTCTCCATGAACACTGAAGCTTTCTTT
CASSLLSMNTEAFF
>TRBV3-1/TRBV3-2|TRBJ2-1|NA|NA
TGTGCCAGCAGCCACCTATCCCAAACGACCGGGACTGGCACCATCTTC
CASSHLSQTTGTGTIF
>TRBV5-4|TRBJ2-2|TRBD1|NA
TGTGCCAGCAGCTCCCGACAGGGTCCCAACACCGGGGAGCTGTTTTTT
CASSSRQGPNTGELFF
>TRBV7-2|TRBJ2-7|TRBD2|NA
TGTGCCAGCAGCTACGCCTCGGGACTAGCGGTCTACGAGCAGTACTTC
CASSYASGLAVYEQYF
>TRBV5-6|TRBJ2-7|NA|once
TGTGCCAGCAGCCGCCTCTACGAGCAGTACTTC
CASSRLYEQYF
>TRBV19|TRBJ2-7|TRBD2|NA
TGTGCCAGTAGTGCCTACCTAGCGGGGGCCTACGAGCAGTACTTC
CASSAYLAGAYEQYF